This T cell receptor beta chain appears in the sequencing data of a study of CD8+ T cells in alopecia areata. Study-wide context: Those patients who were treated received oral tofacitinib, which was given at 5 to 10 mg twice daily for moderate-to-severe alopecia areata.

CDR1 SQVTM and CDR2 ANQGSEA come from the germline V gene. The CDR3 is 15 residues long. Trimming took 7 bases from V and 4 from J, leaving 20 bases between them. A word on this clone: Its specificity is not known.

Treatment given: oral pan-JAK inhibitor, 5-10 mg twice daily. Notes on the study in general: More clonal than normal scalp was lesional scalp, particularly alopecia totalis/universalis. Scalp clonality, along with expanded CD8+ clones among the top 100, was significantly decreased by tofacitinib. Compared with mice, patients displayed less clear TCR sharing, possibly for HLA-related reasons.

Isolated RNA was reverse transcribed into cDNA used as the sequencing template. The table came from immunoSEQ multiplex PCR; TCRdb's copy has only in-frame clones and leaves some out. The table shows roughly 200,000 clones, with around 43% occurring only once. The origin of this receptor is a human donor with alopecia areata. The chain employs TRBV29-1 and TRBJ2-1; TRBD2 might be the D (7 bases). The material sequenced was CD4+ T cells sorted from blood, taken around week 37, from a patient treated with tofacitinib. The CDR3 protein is CSAQRGAGPYNEQFF. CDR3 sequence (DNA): TGCAGCGCCCAACGGGGGGCGGGGCCATACAATGAGCAGTTCTTC.